Following are 20 T cell receptor beta chains from one sample sequenced in a study of glioma-infiltrating T cells after dendritic cell vaccination. Sequencing used immunoSEQ multiplex PCR; TCRdb keeps in-frame clones, though not all of them. The profile covers 99,000 or so clones, with 90% appearing a single time and around 2.6% taken by the ten largest. Described time point: after dendritic cell vaccination, including at tumor progression/relapse. This specimen consisted of blood, obtained after dendritic cell vaccination. These receptors were taken from a human donor with glioblastoma.

The CDR3 spells CAISSGQVNQPQHF. CDR3 DNA sequence: TGTGCCATCAGTTCCGGACAGGTCAATCAGCCCCAGCATTTT. The chain uses TRBV10-3 and TRBJ1-5; 7 nucleotides align to TRBD1. The junction had 4 bases not matched to a gene; V was cut back by 5 bases and J by 3 bases. The CDR3 runs to 14 residues. CDR1 is ENHRY, CDR2 SYGVKD, per germline.

This chain uses TRBV2 with TRBJ1-2; D is unclear. V was shortened by 0 bases and J by 6 bases, with 5 bases between the two germline ends. The CDR3 extends over 12 amino acids. Germline V lookup: CDR1 SNHLY, CDR2 FYNNEI. CDR3 sequence: CASSEARDGYTF. The CDR3, as DNA: TGTGCCAGCAGTGAAGCCCGAGATGGCTACACCTTC. Full variable domain (remainder filled in from reference TRBV2 and TRBJ1-2): EPEVTQTPSHQVTQMGQEVILRCVPISNHLYFYWYRQILGQKVEFLVSFYNNEISEKSEIFDDQFSVERPDGSNFTLKIRSTKLEDSAMYFCASSEARDGYTFGSGTRLTVV.

The chain couples TRBV29-1 to TRBJ1-5; tentatively, D is TRBD1 (5 bases). CDR3 length equals 15 residues. Germline lookup yields CDR1 SQVTM and CDR2 ANQGSEA. Trimming left V 2 bases short and J 6 bases short, with 17 bases between. CDR3 DNA sequence: TGCAGCGTTGAACTTTTTTCCAGGGATACTCAGCCCCAGCATTTT. Translating gives CSVELFSRDTQPQHF.

V usage is TRBV7-8 and J usage is TRBJ1-4, with 7 bases fitting TRBD1. Per germline, CDR1 SGHVS and CDR2 FQNEAQ. V shed 6 bases and J 0 bases; nucleotides not matched to a gene: 1. This CDR3 spans 14 amino acids. The CDR3 DNA follows: TGTGCCAGCAGTCAGGGGGCAACTAATGAAAAACTGTTTTTT. Protein sequence: CASSQGATNEKLFF.

V usage is TRBV12-5 and J usage is TRBJ1-1; 9 nucleotides match TRBD1. CDR3 length: 15 residues. Looked up from germline, CDR1 is LGHNT and CDR2 is FRNRAP. Losses at the gene ends were 5 bases for V and 0 bases for J; bases not matched to a gene: 4. This CDR3 reads CASGPGQGLNTEAFF. The CDR3 DNA reads as TGTGCTAGTGGTCCTGGACAGGGGTTGAACACTGAAGCTTTCTTT.

The rearrangement joins TRBV6-5 to TRBJ1-1; D is undetermined. CDR3 length equals 15 residues. The V and J ends lost 6 bases and 5 bases respectively, with 19 bases between them. From germline, CDR1 is MNHEY and CDR2 SVGAGI. The CDR3 DNA follows: TGTGCCAGCAGCTTCCACTCCAGAGGCGAGACTGAAGCTTTCTTT. Translated: CASSFHSRGETEAFF.

The chain carries TRBV11-2 and TRBJ2-1, with TRBD2 matching over 11 bases. The CDR3 has 16 amino acids. J gave up 3 bases and V 6 bases, and 7 bases lay outside the gene matches. From germline, CDR1 is SGHAT and CDR2 FQNNGV. CDR3 in amino acids: CASRKGLAEIYNEQFF. The CDR3 DNA is TGTGCCAGCAGAAAGGGACTAGCGGAGATCTACAATGAGCAGTTCTTC.

The chain is built from TRBV21-1 and TRBJ2-1; no DNA check was done on the table's D call, TRBD2. TRBV21-1 is a pseudogene segment. The CDR3 runs 16 residues. CDR3 bases: TGTGCCAGCAGCAAACGGGGGGCTGGGGGGTACAATGAGCAGTTCTTC. Translated: CASSKRGAGGYNEQFF.

The chain has TRBV25-1 and TRBJ2-3; maybe TRBD2 (5 bases). CDR1 and CDR2 (germline): MGHDK, SYGVNS. This CDR3 is 14 amino acids long. Trimming removed 3 bases at V and 3 bases at J, with 10 bases between. CDR3 region: CASSDMEATDTQYF. Here the CDR3 DNA reads TGTGCCAGCAGTGATATGGAGGCAACAGATACGCAGTATTTT.

This chain joins TRBV7-3 and TRBJ2-2; the match to TRBD1 covers 8 bases. V trimming: 5 bases; J trimming: 1 base; junction bases outside the gene matches: 6. The CDR3 contains 16 residues. Germline V lookup: CDR1 SGHTA, CDR2 FQGTGA. In DNA, the CDR3 is TGTGCCAGCAGCACCGGACAGGGACAGAACACCGGGGAGCTGTTTTTT. Amino acids: CASSTGQGQNTGELFF.

The V call is TRBV28, the J call TRBJ1-4; the match to TRBD1 covers 9 bases. The CDR3 is 14 amino acids. CDR1 and CDR2 from the germline V gene are MDHEN and SYDVKM. Trimming at V came to 4 bases and at J to 8 bases, leaving 5 bases not matched to a gene. The CDR3 here is CASSSGTGLEKLFF. CDR3 sequence (DNA): TGTGCCAGCAGTTCCGGGACAGGGTTGGAAAAACTGTTTTTT. The full variable domain, in which reference TRBV28 and TRBJ1-4 provide the parts outside the CDR3, is DVKVTQSSRYLVKRTGEKVFLECVQDMDHENMFWYRQDPGLGLRLIYFSYDVKMKEKGDIPEGYSVSREKKERFSLILESASTNQTSMYLCASSSGTGLEKLFFGSGTQLSVL.

This chain connects TRBV6-4 to TRBJ2-1; the match to TRBD2 covers 12 bases. In germline, CDR1 is MRHNA, CDR2 SNTAGT. The CDR3 extends over 14 amino acids. Losses at the gene ends were 2 bases for V and 7 bases for J; bases not matched to a gene: 0. CDR3 coding DNA: TGTGCCAGCAGTGACGGGACTAGCGGGAATGAGCAGTTCTTC. Protein: CASSDGTSGNEQFF.

The V gene is TRBV12-1, the J gene TRBJ2-2; the DNA was not compared with TRBD2, the D call given in the table. TRBV12-1 is termed a pseudogene. The CDR3 loop spans 17 amino acids. CDR3 region: CASSFASGRVDTGELFF. CDR3 in DNA: TGTGCCAGCAGCTTTGCTAGCGGGAGGGTTGACACCGGGGAGCTGTTTTTT.

This sequence joins TRBV6-5 and TRBJ1-4, with TRBD1 matching over 8 bases. The CDR3 covers 14 residues. Germline CDR1 and CDR2: MNHEY and SVGAGI. Germline trimming cut 2 bases from V and 8 bases from J; bases unmatched to any gene: 4. The CDR3 spells CASSYGTGSEKLFF. The DNA for the CDR3 is TGTGCCAGCAGTTACGGGACAGGTTCGGAAAAACTGTTTTTT.

The V call is TRBV7-9, the J call TRBJ2-7; D call uncertain. V lost 3 bases and J 3 bases, leaving 9 bases between the germline ends. Germline V gives CDR1 SEHNR, CDR2 FQNEAQ (reference sequence). The CDR3 is 13 residues long. The CDR3 DNA is TGTGCCAGCAGCTTTAGAGTTAACTACGAGCAGTACTTC. Protein: CASSFRVNYEQYF.

The rearrangement uses TRBV27 and TRBJ2-7; 9 bases fit TRBD1. CDR1 MNHEY and CDR2 SMNVEV come from the germline V gene (reference sequence). The CDR3 covers 15 residues. The trim removed 4 bases at V and 6 bases at J, leaving 10 bases unmatched. This chain's CDR3 is CASSSGTGRGGEQYF. CDR3 coding DNA: TGTGCCAGCAGTTCCGGGACAGGGAGAGGGGGCGAGCAGTACTTC.

The chain recombines TRBV5-4 with TRBJ2-3, with 14 nucleotides matching TRBD2. V was clipped by 4 bases and J by 5 bases; unmatched bases: 6. Germline V CDR1 and CDR2: SGHNT, YYREEE (reference sequence). CDR3 length: 16 residues. The CDR3 DNA reads as TGTGCCAGCAGCGCGCGACTAGCGGGGGGGGGAGATACGCAGTATTTT. It yields the protein CASSARLAGGGDTQYF.

The V and J genes are TRBV18 and TRBJ2-3; 7 bases map to TRBD1. The CDR3 runs 14 residues. The V segment lost 6 bases and the J segment 1 base; nucleotides outside the gene matches: 4. CDR1 is KGHSH and CDR2 is LQKENI in the germline V gene. The CDR3 spells CASSPGQGTDTQYF. The CDR3 DNA follows: TGTGCCAGCTCCCCAGGACAGGGCACAGATACGCAGTATTTT. The full variable domain, with the rest looked up from reference TRBV18 and TRBJ2-3, is NAGVMQNPRHLVRRRGQEARLRCSPMKGHSHVYWYRQLPEEGLKFMVYLQKENIIDESGMPKERFSAEFPKEGPSILRIQQVVRGDSAAYFCASSPGQGTDTQYFGPGTRLTVL.

This clone was recorded a few times. This chain connects TRBV6-1 to TRBJ1-2, with D uncertain. The length of the CDR3 is 15 residues. Germline assignment: CDR1 MNHNS and CDR2 SASEGT. Trimming left V 6 bases short and J 4 bases short, with 18 bases between. The CDR3 DNA reads TGTGCCAGCAGCCTCGACTCGAGATCGCCCTATGGCTACACCTTC. Translated: CASSLDSRSPYGYTF.

The chain carries TRBV7-3 and TRBJ2-2; unclear D gene. V was shortened by 2 bases and J by 6 bases, with 13 bases between the two germline ends. The CDR3 loop spans 15 amino acids. Germline CDR1 reads SGHTA; CDR2 reads FQGTGA. CDR3 residues: CASSLGLVGSGELFF. As DNA, the CDR3 is TGTGCCAGCAGCTTAGGTCTAGTGGGTTCCGGGGAGCTGTTTTTT. The full variable domain, in which reference TRBV7-3 and TRBJ2-2 provide the parts outside the CDR3, is GAGVSQTPSNKVTEKGKYVELRCDPISGHTALYWYRQSLGQGPEFLIYFQGTGAADDSGLPNDRFFAVRPEGSVSTLKIQRTERGDSAVYLCASSLGLVGSGELFFGEGSRLTVL.